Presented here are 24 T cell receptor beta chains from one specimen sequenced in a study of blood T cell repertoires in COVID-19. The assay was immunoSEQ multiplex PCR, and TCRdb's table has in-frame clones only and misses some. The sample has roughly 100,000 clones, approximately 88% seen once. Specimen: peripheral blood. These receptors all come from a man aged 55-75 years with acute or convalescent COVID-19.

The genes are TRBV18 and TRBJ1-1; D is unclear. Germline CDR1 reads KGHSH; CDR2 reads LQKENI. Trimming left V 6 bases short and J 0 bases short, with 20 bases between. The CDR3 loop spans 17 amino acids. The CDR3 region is CASSPRRETRMNTEAFF. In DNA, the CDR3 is TGTGCCAGCTCCCCCCGGAGGGAGACGCGTATGAACACTGAAGCTTTCTTT.

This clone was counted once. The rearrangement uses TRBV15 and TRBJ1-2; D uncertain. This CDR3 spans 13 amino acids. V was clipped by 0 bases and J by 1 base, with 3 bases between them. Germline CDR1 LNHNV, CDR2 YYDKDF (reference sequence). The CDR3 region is CATSRDVNYGYTF. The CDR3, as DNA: TGTGCCACCAGCAGAGACGTTAACTATGGCTACACCTTC.

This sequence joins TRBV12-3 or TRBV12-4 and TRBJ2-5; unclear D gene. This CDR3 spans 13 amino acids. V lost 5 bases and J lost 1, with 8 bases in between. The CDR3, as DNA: TGTGCCAGCAGTCGAACTGTCCAAGAGACCCAGTACTTC. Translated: CASSRTVQETQYF.

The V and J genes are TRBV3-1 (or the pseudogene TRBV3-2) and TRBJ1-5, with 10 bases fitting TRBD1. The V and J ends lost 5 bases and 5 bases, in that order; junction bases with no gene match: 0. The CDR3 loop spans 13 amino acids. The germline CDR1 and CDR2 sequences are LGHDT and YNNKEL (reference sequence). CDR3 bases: TGTGCCAGCAGCGGGACAGGGGATCAGCCCCAGCATTTT. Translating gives CASSGTGDQPQHF.

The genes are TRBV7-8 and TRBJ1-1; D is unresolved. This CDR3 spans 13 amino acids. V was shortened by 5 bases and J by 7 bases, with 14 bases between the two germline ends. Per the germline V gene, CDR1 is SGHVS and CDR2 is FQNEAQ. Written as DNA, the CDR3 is TGTGCCAGCAGCCGCACCGGGGAGGGTGAAGCTTTCTTT. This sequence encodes CASSRTGEGEAFF.

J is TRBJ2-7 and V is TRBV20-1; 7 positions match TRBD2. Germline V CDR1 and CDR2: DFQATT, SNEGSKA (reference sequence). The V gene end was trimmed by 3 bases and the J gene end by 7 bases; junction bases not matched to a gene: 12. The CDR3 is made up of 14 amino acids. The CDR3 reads CSASRGGSAGEQYF. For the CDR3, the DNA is TGCAGTGCTAGTCGGGGCGGGAGCGCCGGGGAGCAGTACTTC.

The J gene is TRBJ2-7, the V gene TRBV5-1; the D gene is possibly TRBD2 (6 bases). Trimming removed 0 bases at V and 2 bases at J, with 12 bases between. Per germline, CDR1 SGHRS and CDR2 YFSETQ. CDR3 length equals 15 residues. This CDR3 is CASSLAGTATYEQYF. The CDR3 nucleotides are TGCGCCAGCAGCTTGGCCGGGACTGCCACCTACGAGCAGTACTTC.

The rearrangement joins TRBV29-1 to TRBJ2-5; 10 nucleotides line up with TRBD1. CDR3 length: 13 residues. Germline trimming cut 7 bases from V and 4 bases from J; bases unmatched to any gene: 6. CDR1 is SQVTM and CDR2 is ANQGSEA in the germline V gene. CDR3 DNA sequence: TGCAGCGGGGAAGACAGGGGGCTAGAGACCCAGTACTTC. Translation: CSGEDRGLETQYF.

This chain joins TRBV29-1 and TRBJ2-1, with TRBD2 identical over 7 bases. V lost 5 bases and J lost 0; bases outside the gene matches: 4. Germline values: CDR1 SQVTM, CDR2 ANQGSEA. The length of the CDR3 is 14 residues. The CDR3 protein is CSVSSGSSYNEQFF. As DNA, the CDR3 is TGCAGCGTTTCTAGCGGTAGCTCCTACAATGAGCAGTTCTTC.

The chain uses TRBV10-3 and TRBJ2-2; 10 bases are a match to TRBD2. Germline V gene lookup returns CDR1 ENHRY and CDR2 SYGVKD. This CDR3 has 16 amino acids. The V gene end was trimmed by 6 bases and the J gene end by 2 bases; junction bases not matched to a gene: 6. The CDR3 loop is CAISLTSGKNTGELFF. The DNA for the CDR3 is TGTGCCATCAGCCTAACTAGCGGGAAAAACACCGGGGAGCTGTTTTTT.

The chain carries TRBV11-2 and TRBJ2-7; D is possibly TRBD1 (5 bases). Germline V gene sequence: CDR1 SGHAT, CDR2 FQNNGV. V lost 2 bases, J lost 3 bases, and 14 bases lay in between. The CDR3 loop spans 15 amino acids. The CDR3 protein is CASSLPTGMGYEQYF. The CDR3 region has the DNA TGTGCCAGCAGCTTACCTACAGGAATGGGCTACGAGCAGTACTTC.

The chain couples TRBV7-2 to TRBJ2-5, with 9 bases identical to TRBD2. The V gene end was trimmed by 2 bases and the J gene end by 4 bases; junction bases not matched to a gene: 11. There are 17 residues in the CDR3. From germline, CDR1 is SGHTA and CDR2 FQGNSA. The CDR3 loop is CASSLFPRGRVGETQYF. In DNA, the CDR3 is TGTGCCAGCAGCTTATTCCCCCGCGGGAGGGTAGGAGAGACCCAGTACTTC.

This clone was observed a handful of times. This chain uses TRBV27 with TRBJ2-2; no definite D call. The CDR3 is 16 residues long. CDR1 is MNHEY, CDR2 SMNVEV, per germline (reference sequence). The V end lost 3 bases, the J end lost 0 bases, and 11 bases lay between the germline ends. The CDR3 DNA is TGTGCCAGCAGTTTTGATGTTCGAGCGAACACCGGGGAGCTGTTTTTT. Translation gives CASSFDVRANTGELFF.

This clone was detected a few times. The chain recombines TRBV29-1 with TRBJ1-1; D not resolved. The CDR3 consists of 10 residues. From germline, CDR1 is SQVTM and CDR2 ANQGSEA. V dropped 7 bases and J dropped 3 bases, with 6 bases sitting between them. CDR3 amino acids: CSAFHTEAFF. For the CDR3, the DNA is TGCAGCGCCTTCCACACTGAAGCTTTCTTT.

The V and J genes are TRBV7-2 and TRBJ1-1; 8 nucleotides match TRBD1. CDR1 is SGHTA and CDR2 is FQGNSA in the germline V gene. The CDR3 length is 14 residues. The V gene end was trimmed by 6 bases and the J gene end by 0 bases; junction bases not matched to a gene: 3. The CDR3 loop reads CASSEQGVNTEAFF. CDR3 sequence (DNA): TGTGCCAGCAGTGAACAGGGGGTGAACACTGAAGCTTTCTTT.

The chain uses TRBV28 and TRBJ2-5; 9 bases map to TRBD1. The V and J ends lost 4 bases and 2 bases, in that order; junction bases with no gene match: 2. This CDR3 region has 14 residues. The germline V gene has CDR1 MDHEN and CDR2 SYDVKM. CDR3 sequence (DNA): TGTGCCAGCAGTTCGGGACAGGGTCAAGAGACCCAGTACTTC. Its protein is CASSSGQGQETQYF.

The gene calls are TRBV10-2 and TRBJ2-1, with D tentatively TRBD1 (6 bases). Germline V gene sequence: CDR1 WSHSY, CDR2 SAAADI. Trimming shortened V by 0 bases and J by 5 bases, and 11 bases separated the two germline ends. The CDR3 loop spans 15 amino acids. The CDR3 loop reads CASSESTTGHNEQFF. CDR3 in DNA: TGCGCCAGCAGTGAGTCAACAACAGGGCACAATGAGCAGTTCTTC.

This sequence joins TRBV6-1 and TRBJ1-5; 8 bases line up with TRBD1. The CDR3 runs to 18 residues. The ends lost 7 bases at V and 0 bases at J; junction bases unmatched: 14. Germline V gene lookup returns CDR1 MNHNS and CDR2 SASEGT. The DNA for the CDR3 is TGTGCCAGCACTGAGGCCCGGACAGGGTTTAATAGCAATCAGCCCCAGCATTTT. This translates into CASTEARTGFNSNQPQHF.

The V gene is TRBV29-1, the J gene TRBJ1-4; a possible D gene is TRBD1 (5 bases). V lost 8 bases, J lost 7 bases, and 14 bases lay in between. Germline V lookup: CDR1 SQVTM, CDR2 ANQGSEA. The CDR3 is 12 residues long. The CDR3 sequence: CSIPGLGEKLFF. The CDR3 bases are TGCAGCATCCCAGGGCTCGGTGAAAAACTGTTTTTT. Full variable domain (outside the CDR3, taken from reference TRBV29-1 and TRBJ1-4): SAVISQKPSRDICQRGTSLTIQCQVDSQVTMMFWYRQQPGQSLTLIATANQGSEATYESGFVIDKFPISRPNLTFSTLTVSNMSPEDSSIYLCSIPGLGEKLFFGSGTQLSVL.

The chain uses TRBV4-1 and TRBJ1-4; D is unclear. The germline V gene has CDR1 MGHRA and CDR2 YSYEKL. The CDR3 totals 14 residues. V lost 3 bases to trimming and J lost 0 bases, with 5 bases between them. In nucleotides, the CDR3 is TGCGCCAGCAGCCACACTGCAACTAATGAAAAACTGTTTTTT. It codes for CASSHTATNEKLFF.

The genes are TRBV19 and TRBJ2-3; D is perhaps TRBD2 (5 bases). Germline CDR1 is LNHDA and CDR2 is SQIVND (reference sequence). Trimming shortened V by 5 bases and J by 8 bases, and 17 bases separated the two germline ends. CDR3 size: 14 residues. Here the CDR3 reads CASSWLAPPVTQYF. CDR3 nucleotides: TGTGCCAGTAGTTGGTTAGCGCCCCCCGTTACGCAGTATTTT.

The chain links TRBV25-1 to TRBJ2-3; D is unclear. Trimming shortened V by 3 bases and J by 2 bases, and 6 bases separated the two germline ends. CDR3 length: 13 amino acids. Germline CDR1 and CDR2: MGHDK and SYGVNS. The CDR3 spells CASSDLSTDTQYF. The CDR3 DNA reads TGTGCCAGCAGTGACCTCTCCACAGATACGCAGTATTTT. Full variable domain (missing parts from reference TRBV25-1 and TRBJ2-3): EADIYQTPRYLVIGTGKKITLECSQTMGHDKMYWYQQDPGMELHLIHYSYGVNSTEKGDLSSESTVSRIRTEHFPLTLESARPSHTSQYLCASSDLSTDTQYFGPGTRLTVL.

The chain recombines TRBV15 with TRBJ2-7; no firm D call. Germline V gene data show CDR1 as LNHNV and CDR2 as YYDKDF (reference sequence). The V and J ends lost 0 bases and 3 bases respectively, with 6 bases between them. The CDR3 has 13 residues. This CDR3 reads CATSRDHGYEQYF. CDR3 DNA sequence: TGTGCCACCAGCAGAGACCACGGCTACGAGCAGTACTTC. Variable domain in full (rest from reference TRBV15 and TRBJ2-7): DAMVIQNPRYQVTQFGKPVTLSCSQTLNHNVMYWYQQKSSQAPKLLFHYYDKDFNNEADTPDNFQSRRPNTSFCFLDIRSPGLGDTAMYLCATSRDHGYEQYFGPGTRLTVT.

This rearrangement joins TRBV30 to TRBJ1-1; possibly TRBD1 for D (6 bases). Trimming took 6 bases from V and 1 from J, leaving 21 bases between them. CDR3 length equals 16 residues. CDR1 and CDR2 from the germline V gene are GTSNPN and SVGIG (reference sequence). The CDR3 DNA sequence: TGTGCCTGCTCAAGGGATAGGGGCAGGGGGAACACTGAAGCTTTCTTT. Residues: CACSRDRGRGNTEAFF. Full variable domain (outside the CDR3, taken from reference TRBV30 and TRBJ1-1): SQTIHQWPATLVQPVGSPLSLECTVEGTSNPNLYWYRQAAGRGLQLLFYSVGIGQISSEVPQNLSASRPQDRQFILSSKKLLLSDSGFYLCACSRDRGRGNTEAFFGQGTRLTVV.